This T cell receptor beta chain was documented in a study of radiotherapy plus CTLA-4 blockade in lung cancer. Study-wide points: There was expansion of tumor-derived TCR clones in blood after radiotherapy plus ipilimumab.

Germline V CDR1 and CDR2: MDHEN, SYDVKM. V gave up 3 bases and J gave up 6 bases; unmatched junction bases: 13. This CDR3 contains 16 residues. This clone occurred once. The antigen remains unidentified. The assay was immunoSEQ multiplex PCR, and TCRdb's table has in-frame clones only and misses some. The table lists about 98,000 clones, around 83% of them singletons. The sequence was collected from a human donor with non-small cell lung cancer who had a partial response to radiotherapy plus ipilimumab. The sequenced sample was peripheral blood, obtained from a patient treated with radiotherapy plus ipilimumab. The rearrangement joins TRBV28 to TRBJ2-7, with TRBD1 matching over 8 bases. CDR3 DNA sequence: TGTGCCAGCAGTTTCCACCGGACAGGGTTACTCTCCGAGCAGTACTTC. Its translation is CASSFHRTGLLSEQYF.